This T cell receptor beta chain is drawn from a study of cytomegalovirus exposure and HLA in healthy donors. As concerns this clone: Its antigen is as yet unknown.

Whole-study results and caveats: CMV serostatus was the sole immune exposure data available. Segments of the TCR beta V type were, in most cases, productive about 87% or about 30% of the time in an earlier analysis. Analysis performed later found approximately 17,000 TCR beta sequences associated with HLA alleles at 0.05 false discovery rate. A later analysis reportedly identified an Asian-associated ancestry cluster as carrying fewer N-insertions than the approximately 640-donor mean.

PCR involved 60 Vbeta and 13 Jbeta primers. Clones were sequenced by immunoSEQ multiplex PCR, and TCRdb holds only the in-frame ones, with some missing. The sample has more than 130,000 clones, 55% to 80% seen once; the top ten hold over 13%. V was pared by 6 bases and J by 6 bases, with 9 bases of the junction left unmatched. CDR1 is PRHDT, CDR2 FYEKMQ, per germline (reference sequence). The CDR3 totals 16 residues. This chain connects TRBV13 to TRBJ2-1; TRBD2 aligns across 12 bases. Specimen: PBMCs. The receptor comes from a human donor in good health. The CDR3: CASSTTTSGSINEQFF. The CDR3 DNA follows: TGTGCCAGCAGTACCACGACTAGCGGGAGTATCAATGAGCAGTTCTTC. Full variable domain (outside the CDR3, taken from reference TRBV13 and TRBJ2-1): AAGVIQSPRHLIKEKRETATLKCYPIPRHDTVYWYQQGPGQDPQFLISFYEKMQSDKGSIPDRFSAQQFSDYHSELNMSSLELGDSALYFCASSTTTSGSINEQFFGPGTRLTVL.